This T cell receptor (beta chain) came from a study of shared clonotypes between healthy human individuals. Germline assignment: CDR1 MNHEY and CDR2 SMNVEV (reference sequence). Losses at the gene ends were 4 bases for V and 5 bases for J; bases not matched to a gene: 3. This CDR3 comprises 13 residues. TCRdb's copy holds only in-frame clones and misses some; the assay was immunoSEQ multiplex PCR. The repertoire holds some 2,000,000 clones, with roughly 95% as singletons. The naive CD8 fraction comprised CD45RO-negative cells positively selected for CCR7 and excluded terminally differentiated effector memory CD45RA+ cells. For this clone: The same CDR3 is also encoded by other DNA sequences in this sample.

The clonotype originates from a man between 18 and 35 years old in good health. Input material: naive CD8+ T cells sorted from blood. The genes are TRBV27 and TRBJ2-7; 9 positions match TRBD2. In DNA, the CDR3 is TGTGCCAGCAGTTCTAGCGGGATAAACGAGCAGTACTTC. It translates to CASSSSGINEQYF.